This TCR beta chain was identified during a study of breast tumors, draining lymph nodes, adjacent tissues. Study findings and constraints: Tumors had less TCR diversity than lymph nodes, more than nontumor tissue. Findings are consistent with lymph node origin and intratumoral expansion of most tumor T cells.

Ten or more counts support this clonotype. No antigen is known for it. V was cut by 0 bases and J by 7 bases, with 13 bases left in between. The CDR3 consists of 15 residues. Looked up from germline, CDR1 is SEHNR and CDR2 is FQNEAQ (reference sequence). TCRdb reanalysed the multiplex PCR reads using MiXCR and keeps one entry per CDR3 protein. Of 66,000 or so distinct CDR3 sequences listed, around two fifths were seen once; the top ten hold 8.4%. This sequence was found in a female donor with breast cancer. Some clones in this sample may be carry-over from other donors' samples. V is TRBV7-9 and J is TRBJ2-1; D might be TRBD1 (6 bases). The source material was breast tumor tissue. Written as DNA, the CDR3 is TGTGCCAGCAGCTTAGCCGCCCACGGGACAAATGAGCAGTTCTTC. Amino acid sequence: CASSLAAHGTNEQFF.